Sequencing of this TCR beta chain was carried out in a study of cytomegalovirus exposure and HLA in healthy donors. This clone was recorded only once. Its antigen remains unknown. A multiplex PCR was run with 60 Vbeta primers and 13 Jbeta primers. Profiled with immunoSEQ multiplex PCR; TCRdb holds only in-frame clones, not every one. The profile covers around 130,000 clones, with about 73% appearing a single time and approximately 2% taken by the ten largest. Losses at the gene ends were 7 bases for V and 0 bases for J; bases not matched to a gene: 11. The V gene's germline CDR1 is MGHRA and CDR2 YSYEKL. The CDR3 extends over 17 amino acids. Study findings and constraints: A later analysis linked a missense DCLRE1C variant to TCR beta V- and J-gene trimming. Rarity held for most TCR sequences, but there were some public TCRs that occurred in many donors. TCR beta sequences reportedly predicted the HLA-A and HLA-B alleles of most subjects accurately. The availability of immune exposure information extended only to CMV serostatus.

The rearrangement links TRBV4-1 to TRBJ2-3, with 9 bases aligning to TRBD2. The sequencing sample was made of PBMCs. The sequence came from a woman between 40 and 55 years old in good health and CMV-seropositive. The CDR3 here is CASKRTSVEPSTDTQYF. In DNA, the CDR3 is TGCGCCAGCAAGAGGACTAGCGTAGAACCTAGCACAGATACGCAGTATTTT.